This T cell receptor (beta chain) was sequenced in a study of blood T cell repertoires in COVID-19. The overall study: Samples came from the United States, Italy and Spain, spanning acute and convalescent COVID-19. In each case, the material was cDNA or gDNA derived from T cells, B-cell-depleted T cells, or PBMCs.

In the original workflow: Quantification of nucleated cells was approximated via reference gene primer amplification. The assay was immunoSEQ multiplex PCR, and TCRdb's table has in-frame clones only and misses some. The V and J calls and clone size were taken over from that table, and D and trimming were inferred from the DNA. Among about 330,000 clones listed, roughly 90% were seen once. This CDR3 comprises 15 residues. Germline V gene data show CDR1 as LGHDT and CDR2 as YNNKEL (reference sequence). Between the trimmed V and J ends, which lost 4 bases and 5 bases, there was a span of 17 bases. This clonotype was obtained from a woman aged 50 to 60 with active or convalescent COVID-19. Specimen: peripheral blood. This chain connects TRBV3-1 (or the pseudogene TRBV3-2) to TRBJ1-1, with a possible D match to TRBD1 (6 bases). CDR3: CASSPPQGTRTEAFF. For the CDR3, the DNA is TGTGCCAGCAGCCCCCCACAGGGAACGAGGACTGAAGCTTTCTTT.